Here is one T cell receptor (beta chain) with its context. Recruitment covered about 25 US areas and drew participants whose ages spanned about 18 to 90 years. Participants were placed into cohorts based on the clinical history they reported. This sample was taken from a study of blood T cell repertoires in COVID-19. Clones were read by immunoSEQ multiplex PCR, and TCRdb kept only the in-frame ones, dropping some. This table has some 400,000 clones, 91% appearing once. The CDR3 spans 14 residues. Losses at the gene ends were 6 bases for V and 7 bases for J; bases not matched to a gene: 4. Germline V gene sequence: CDR1 SGHTA, CDR2 FQGNSA.

The chain is built from TRBV7-2 and TRBJ1-6; TRBD1 matches at 9 bases. The sample was PBMCs or T cells enriched from blood (not recorded which). The origin of this receptor is a woman between 40 and 55 years old who had been exposed to COVID-19. CDR3 region: CASRPTGGNSPLHF. The CDR3 region has the DNA TGTGCCAGCAGACCGACAGGGGGGAATTCACCCCTCCACTTT.